This passage covers 11 T cell receptor beta chains from one sample sequenced in a study of CXCR3-negative and CXCR3-positive naive CD8 T cells. Study results and caveats: When CXCR3-positive naive cells were set against CXCR3-negative naive cells, the former had more hydrophobic TRB CDR3s.

For these receptors, no antigen is known. Libraries of TRB cDNA were made by 5' RACE and carried UMIs. TCRdb reprocessed the 5' RACE reads, with one entry per CDR3 protein and no DNA. The sample holds 4,500 to 5,000 distinct CDR3 sequences. The source material was naive CXCR3+ CD8+ T cells from blood. Subset meaning: CD45RO-CCR7+CD27+CD95- naive CD8+ T cells expressing CXCR3 (TNR3+). These TCRs come from a human donor in good health. Some clones in this sample may be carry-over from other donors' samples.

V is TRBV29-1 and J is TRBJ2-2; TCRdb's D call of TRBD1 is untestable without DNA. The CDR3 is 15 amino acids. Germline-derived CDR1 and CDR2 are SQVTM and ANQGSEA. CDR3 region: CSVIKGPPDTGELFF.

This clonotype shows up as medium-sized by frequency. This chain links TRBV29-1 with TRBJ1-1; TCRdb selects TRBD1, and the lack of DNA leaves this call unchecked. This CDR3 is 16 amino acids long. Per the germline V gene, CDR1 is SQVTM and CDR2 is ANQGSEA. CDR3 region: CSVAFQGAGGITEAFF.

V and J are TRBV19 and TRBJ2-1. Germline assignment: CDR1 LNHDA and CDR2 SQIVND (reference sequence). The CDR3 runs to 15 residues. The CDR3: CASSIDLEINNEQFF.

This clonotype ranks as medium-sized in terms of frequency. The V gene is TRBV4-3, the J gene TRBJ2-1. The CDR3 consists of 15 residues. CDR1 is LGHNA, CDR2 YSLEER, per germline. CDR3 sequence: CASSQDMDSYNEQFF.

This clonotype shows up as medium-sized by frequency. The V gene is TRBV29-1, the J gene TRBJ1-1. The CDR3 is 11 residues long. The germline gives CDR1 SQVTM, CDR2 ANQGSEA. The CDR3 here is CSVVYSTEAFF.

The genes are TRBV6-5 and TRBJ2-2; TCRdb's D gene call, TRBD1, goes unchecked for lack of DNA. Looked up from germline, CDR1 is MNHEY and CDR2 is SVGAGI. This CDR3 region has 13 residues. CDR3 residues: CASSHGGAGELFF.

This clonotype is identified as medium-sized from frequency. The CDR3 sequence is CASSTPGGRSYEQYF. The J gene is TRBJ2-7, the V gene TRBV7-9; with no DNA, the TCRdb D assignment of TRBD1 cannot be verified. Germline loops: CDR1 SEHNR, CDR2 FQNEAQ (reference sequence). CDR3 length equals 15 residues.

This clonotype is deemed medium-sized by its frequency. This chain uses TRBV7-9 with TRBJ2-7; absent DNA, TCRdb's TRBD1 call cannot be checked. Germline CDR1 and CDR2: SEHNR and FQNEAQ (reference sequence). This CDR3 spans 15 amino acids. The chain's CDR3 is CASSSAGTGLYEQYF.

According to its frequency, this clonotype is medium-sized. CDR3 residues: CASSPHQDSHLGYTF. J is TRBJ1-2 and V is TRBV19. The CDR3 is made up of 15 amino acids. The germline gives CDR1 LNHDA, CDR2 SQIVND (reference sequence).

This clonotype is medium-sized by frequency. V usage is TRBV3-1 and J usage is TRBJ1-5. This CDR3 is 14 amino acids long. The germline V gene encodes CDR1 LGHDT and CDR2 YNNKEL (reference sequence). CDR3 residues: CASSPAGGNQPQHF.

V usage is TRBV28 and J usage is TRBJ2-4; TCRdb returns TRBD1, unconfirmable since there is no DNA. The CDR3 contains 14 residues. Germline values: CDR1 MDHEN, CDR2 SYDVKM. The CDR3 sequence is CASRSPGEEDIQYF. Looking up the rest from reference TRBV28 and TRBJ2-4 gives the full variable domain: DVKVTQSSRYLVKRTGEKVFLECVQDMDHENMFWYRQDPGLGLRLIYFSYDVKMKEKGDIPEGYSVSREKKERFSLILESASTNQTSMYLCASRSPGEEDIQYFGAGTRLSVL.